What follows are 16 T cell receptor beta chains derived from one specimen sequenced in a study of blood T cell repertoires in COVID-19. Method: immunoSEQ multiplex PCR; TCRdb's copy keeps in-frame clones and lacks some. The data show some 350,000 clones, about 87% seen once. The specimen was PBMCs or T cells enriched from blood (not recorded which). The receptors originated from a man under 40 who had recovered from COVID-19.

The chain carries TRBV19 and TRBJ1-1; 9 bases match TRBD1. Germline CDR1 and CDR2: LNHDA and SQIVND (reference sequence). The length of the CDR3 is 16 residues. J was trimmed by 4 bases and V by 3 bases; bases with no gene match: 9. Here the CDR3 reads CASSILTGQGTTEAFF. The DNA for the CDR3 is TGTGCCAGTAGTATCCTCACAGGACAGGGGACCACTGAAGCTTTCTTT. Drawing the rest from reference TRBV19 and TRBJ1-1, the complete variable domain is DGGITQSPKYLFRKEGQNVTLSCEQNLNHDAMYWYRQDPGQGLRLIYYSQIVNDFQKGDIAEGYSVSREKKESFPLTVTSAQKNPTAFYLCASSILTGQGTTEAFFGQGTRLTVV.

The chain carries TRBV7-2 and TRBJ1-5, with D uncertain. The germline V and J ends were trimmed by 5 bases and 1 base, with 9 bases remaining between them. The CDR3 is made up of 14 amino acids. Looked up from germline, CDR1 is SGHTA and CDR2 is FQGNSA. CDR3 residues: CASSPGLSNQPQHF. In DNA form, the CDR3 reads TGTGCCAGCAGCCCCGGGTTGAGCAATCAGCCCCAGCATTTT. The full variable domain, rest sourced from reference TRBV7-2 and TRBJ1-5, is GAGVSQSPSNKVTEKGKDVELRCDPISGHTALYWYRQSLGQGLEFLIYFQGNSAPDKSGLPSDRFSAERTGGSVSTLTIQRTQQEDSAVYLCASSPGLSNQPQHFGDGTRLSIL.

CDR3 sequence reads: CASSLVGGADTQYF. CDR3 DNA sequence: TGTGCCAGCAGCCTTGTGGGGGGTGCAGATACGCAGTATTTT. V and J are TRBV25-1 and TRBJ2-3; a possible D gene is TRBD2 (6 bases). Germline V gives CDR1 MGHDK, CDR2 SYGVNS. The ends were cut back, 6 bases at V and 4 bases at J, with 14 bases in the middle. CDR3 length: 14 amino acids.

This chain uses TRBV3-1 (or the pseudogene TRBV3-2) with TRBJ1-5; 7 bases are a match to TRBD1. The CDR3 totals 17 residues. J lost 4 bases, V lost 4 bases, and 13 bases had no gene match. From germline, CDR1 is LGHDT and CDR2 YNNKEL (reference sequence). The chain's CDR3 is CASSPGTVDRLNQPQHF. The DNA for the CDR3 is TGTGCCAGCAGCCCCGGGACAGTTGATAGACTAAATCAGCCCCAGCATTTT.

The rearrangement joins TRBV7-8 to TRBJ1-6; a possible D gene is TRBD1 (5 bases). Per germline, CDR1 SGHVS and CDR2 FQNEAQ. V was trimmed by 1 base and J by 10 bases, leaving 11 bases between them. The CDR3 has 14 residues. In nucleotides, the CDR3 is TGTGCCAGCAGCTTAGTAAGGGGCGGATCACCCCTCCACTTT. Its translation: CASSLVRGGSPLHF.

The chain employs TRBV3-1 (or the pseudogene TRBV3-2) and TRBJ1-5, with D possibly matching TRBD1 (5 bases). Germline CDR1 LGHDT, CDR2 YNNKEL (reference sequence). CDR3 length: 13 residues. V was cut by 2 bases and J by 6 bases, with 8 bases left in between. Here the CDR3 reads CASSQQGSQPQHF. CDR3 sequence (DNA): TGTGCCAGCAGCCAACAGGGTAGTCAGCCCCAGCATTTT.

The CDR3 nucleotides are TGTGCCAGCAGCCCGTTTCCTGGGCGGGGGGGAAGGACCTACGAGCAGTACTTC. This gives the protein CASSPFPGRGGRTYEQYF. The J gene is TRBJ2-7, the V gene TRBV3-1 (or the pseudogene TRBV3-2); 9 bases map to TRBD2. Germline V gene sequence: CDR1 LGHDT, CDR2 YNNKEL (reference sequence). The trim removed 4 bases at V and 2 bases at J, leaving 15 bases unmatched. The CDR3 loop spans 18 amino acids.

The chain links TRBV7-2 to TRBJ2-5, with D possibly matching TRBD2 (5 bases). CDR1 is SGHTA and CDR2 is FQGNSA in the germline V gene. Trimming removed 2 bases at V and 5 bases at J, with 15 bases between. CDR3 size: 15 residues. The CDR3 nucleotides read TGTGCCAGCAGCTTATGGGGTACTAGGGAGGAGACCCAGTACTTC. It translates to CASSLWGTREETQYF.

CDR3 protein: CASSLFGQRTDTQYF. As DNA, the CDR3 is TGTGCCAGCAGTTTGTTCGGACAGCGCACAGATACGCAGTATTTT. The chain joins TRBV2 to TRBJ2-3; maybe TRBD1 (6 bases). The germline V and J ends were trimmed by 5 bases and 1 base, with 13 bases remaining between them. From germline, CDR1 is SNHLY and CDR2 FYNNEI. The CDR3 sequence is 15 residues long.

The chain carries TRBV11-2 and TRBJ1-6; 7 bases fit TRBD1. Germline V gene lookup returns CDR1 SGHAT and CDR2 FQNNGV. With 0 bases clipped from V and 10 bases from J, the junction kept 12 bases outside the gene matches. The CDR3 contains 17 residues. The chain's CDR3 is CASSLDPTGDRGSPLHF. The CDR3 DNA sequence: TGTGCCAGCAGCTTAGACCCTACAGGGGATCGTGGCTCACCCCTCCACTTT.

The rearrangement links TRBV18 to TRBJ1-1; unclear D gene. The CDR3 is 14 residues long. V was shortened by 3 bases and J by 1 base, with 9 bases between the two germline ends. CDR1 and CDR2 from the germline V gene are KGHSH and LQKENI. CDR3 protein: CASSPTPGNTEAFF. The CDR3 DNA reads TGTGCCAGCTCACCTACACCAGGGAACACTGAAGCTTTCTTT. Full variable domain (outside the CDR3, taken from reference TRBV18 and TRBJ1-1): NAGVMQNPRHLVRRRGQEARLRCSPMKGHSHVYWYRQLPEEGLKFMVYLQKENIIDESGMPKERFSAEFPKEGPSILRIQQVVRGDSAAYFCASSPTPGNTEAFFGQGTRLTVV.

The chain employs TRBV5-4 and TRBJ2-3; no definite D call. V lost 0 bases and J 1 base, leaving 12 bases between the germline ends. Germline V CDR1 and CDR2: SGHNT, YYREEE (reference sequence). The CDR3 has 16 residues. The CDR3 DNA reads TGTGCCAGCAGCTTGGGTGGAATAGAGGGCACAGATACGCAGTATTTT. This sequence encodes CASSLGGIEGTDTQYF.

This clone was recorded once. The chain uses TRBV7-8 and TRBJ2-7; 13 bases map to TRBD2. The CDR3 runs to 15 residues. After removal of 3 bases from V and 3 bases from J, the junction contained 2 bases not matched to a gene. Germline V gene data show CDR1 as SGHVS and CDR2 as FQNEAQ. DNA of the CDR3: TGTGCCAGCAGCTTCCGGACTAGCGGGGGCTACGAGCAGTACTTC. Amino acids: CASSFRTSGGYEQYF.

The CDR3 spells CASSRGGGPENTIYF. DNA for the CDR3: TGTGCCAGCAGCCGGGGCGGGGGGCCTGAAAACACCATATATTTT. The chain carries TRBV7-7 and TRBJ1-3; D perhaps matches TRBD1 (6 bases). The V and J ends lost 5 bases and 6 bases respectively, with 17 bases between them. This CDR3 is built from 15 residues. CDR1 is SSHAT, CDR2 FNYEAQ, per germline (reference sequence).

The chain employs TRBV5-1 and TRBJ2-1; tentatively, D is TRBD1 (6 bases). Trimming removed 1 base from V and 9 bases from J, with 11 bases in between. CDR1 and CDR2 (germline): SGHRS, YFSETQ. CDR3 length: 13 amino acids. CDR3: CASSLNRVSEQFF. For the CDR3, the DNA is TGCGCCAGCAGCTTGAACAGGGTGAGTGAGCAGTTCTTC.

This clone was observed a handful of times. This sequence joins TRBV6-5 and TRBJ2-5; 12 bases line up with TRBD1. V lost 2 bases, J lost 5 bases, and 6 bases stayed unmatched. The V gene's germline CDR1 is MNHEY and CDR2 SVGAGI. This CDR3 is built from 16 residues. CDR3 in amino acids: CASSYRGTGGGETQYF. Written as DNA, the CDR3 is TGTGCCAGCAGTTACCGCGGGACAGGGGGCGGGGAGACCCAGTACTTC.